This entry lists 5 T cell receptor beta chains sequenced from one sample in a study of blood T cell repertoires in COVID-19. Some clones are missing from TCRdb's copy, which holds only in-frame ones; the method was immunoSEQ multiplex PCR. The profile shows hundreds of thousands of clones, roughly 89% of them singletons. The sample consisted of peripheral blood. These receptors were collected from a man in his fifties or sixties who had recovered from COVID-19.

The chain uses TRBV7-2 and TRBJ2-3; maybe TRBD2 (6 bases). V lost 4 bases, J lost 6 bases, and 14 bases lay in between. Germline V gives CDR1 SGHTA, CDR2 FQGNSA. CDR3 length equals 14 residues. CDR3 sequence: CASSSPTRRDTQYF. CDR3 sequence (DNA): TGTGCCAGCAGCTCCCCGACTAGGAGGGATACGCAGTATTTT.

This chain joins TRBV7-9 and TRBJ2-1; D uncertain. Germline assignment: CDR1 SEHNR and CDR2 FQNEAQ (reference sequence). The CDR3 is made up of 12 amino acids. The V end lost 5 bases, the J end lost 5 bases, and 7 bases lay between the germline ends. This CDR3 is CASSPSNNEQFF. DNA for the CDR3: TGTGCCAGCAGCCCATCCAACAATGAGCAGTTCTTC.

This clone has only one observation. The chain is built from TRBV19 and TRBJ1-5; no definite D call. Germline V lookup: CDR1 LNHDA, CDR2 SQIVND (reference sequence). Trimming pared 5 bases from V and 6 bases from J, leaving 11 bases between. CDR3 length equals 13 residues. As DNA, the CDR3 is TGTGCCAGTAGTTCCCGGGGAGGTCAGCCCCAGCATTTT. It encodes CASSSRGGQPQHF. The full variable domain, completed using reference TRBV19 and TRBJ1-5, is DGGITQSPKYLFRKEGQNVTLSCEQNLNHDAMYWYRQDPGQGLRLIYYSQIVNDFQKGDIAEGYSVSREKKESFPLTVTSAQKNPTAFYLCASSSRGGQPQHFGDGTRLSIL.

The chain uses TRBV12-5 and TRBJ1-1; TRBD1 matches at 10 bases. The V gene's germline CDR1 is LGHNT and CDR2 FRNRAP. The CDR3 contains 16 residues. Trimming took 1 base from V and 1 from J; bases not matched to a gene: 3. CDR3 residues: CASGLDGQGGNTEAFF. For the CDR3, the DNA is TGTGCTAGTGGTTTGGACGGACAGGGGGGGAACACTGAAGCTTTCTTT.

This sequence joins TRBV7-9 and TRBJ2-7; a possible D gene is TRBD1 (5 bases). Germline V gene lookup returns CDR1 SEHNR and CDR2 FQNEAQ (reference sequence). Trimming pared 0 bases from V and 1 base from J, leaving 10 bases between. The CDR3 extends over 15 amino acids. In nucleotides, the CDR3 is TGTGCCAGCAGCTTAGCAGGGGTGAGGTCCTACGAGCAGTACTTC. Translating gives CASSLAGVRSYEQYF.